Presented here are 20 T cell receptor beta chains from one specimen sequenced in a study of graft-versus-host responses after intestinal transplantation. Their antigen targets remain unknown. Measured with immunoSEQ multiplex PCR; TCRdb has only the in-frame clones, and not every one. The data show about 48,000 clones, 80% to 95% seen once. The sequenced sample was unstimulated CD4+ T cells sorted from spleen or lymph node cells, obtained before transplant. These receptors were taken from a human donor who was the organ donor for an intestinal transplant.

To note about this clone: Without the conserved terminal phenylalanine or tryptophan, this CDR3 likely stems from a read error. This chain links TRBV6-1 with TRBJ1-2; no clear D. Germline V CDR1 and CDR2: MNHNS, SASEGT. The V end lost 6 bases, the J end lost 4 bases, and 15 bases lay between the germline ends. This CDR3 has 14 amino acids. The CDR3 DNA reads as TGTGCCAGCAGACAAAGGGAGAGACTCTATGGCTACACCCTC. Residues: CASRQRERLYGYTL.

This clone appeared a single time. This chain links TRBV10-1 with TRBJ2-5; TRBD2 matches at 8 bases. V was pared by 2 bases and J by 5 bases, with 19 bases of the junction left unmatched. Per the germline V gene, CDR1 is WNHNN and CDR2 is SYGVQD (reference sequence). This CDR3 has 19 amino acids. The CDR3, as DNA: TGCGCCAGCAGTGAGCGTCAGAGCGGGAGCCGGCTGTATCGGGAGACCCAGTACTTC. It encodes CASSERQSGSRLYRETQYF.

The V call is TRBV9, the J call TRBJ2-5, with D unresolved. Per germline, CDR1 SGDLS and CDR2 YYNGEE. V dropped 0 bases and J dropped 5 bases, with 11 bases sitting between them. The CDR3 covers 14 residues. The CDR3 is CASSVGLIRETQYF. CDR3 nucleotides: TGTGCCAGCAGCGTAGGTCTGATCCGGGAGACCCAGTACTTC.

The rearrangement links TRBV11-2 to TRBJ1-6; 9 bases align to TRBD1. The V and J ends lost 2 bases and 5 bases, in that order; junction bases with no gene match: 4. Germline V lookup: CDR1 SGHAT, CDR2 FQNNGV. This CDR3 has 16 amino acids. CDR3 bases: TGTGCCAGCAGCTTACCCGGACAGGGGAATAATTCACCCCTCCACTTT. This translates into CASSLPGQGNNSPLHF.

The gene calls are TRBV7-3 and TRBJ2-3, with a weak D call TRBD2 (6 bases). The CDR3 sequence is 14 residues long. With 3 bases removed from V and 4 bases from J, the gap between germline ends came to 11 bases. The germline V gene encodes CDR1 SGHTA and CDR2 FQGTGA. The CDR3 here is CASSFARDSDTQYF. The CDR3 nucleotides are TGTGCCAGCAGCTTCGCTCGGGACTCAGATACGCAGTATTTT.

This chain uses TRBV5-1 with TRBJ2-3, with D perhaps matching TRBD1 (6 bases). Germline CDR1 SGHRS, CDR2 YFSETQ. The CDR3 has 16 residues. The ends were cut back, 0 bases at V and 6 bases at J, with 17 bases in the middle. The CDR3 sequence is CASSLAGPQGGDTQYF. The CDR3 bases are TGCGCCAGCAGCTTGGCCGGGCCCCAAGGGGGTGATACGCAGTATTTT. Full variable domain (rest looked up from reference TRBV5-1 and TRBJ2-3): KAGVTQTPRYLIKTRGQQVTLSCSPISGHRSVSWYQQTPGQGLQFLFEYFSETQRNKGNFPGRFSGRQFSNSRSEMNVSTLELGDSALYLCASSLAGPQGGDTQYFGPGTRLTVL.

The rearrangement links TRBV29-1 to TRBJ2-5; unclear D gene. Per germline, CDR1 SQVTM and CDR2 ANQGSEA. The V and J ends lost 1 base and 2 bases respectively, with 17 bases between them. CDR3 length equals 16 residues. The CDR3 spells CSVEAISEQPQETQYF. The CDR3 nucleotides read TGCAGCGTTGAAGCAATTTCGGAACAGCCACAAGAGACCCAGTACTTC.

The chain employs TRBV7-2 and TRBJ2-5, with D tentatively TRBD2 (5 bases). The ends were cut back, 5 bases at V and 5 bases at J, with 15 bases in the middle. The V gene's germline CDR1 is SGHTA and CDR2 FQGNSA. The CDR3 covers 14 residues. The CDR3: CASSPLTRGETQYF. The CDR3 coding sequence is TGTGCCAGCAGCCCGCTCACTAGAGGGGAGACCCAGTACTTC.

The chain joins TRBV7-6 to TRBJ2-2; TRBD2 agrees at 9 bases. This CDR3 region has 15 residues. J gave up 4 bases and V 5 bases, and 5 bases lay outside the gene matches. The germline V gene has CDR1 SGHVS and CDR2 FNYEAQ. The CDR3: CASSPRTSATGELFF. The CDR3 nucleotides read TGTGCCAGCAGCCCCCGGACTAGCGCCACCGGGGAGCTGTTTTTT.

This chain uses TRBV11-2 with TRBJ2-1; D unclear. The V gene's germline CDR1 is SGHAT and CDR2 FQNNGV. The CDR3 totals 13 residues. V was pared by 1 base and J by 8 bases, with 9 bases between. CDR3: CASSLVGGDEQFF. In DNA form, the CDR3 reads TGTGCCAGCAGCTTAGTTGGTGGTGATGAGCAGTTCTTC.

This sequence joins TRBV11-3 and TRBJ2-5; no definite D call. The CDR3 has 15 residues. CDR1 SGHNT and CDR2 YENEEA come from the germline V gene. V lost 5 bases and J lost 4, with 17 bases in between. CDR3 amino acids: CASSPTPVPLETQYF. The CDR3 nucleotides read TGTGCCAGCAGCCCGACCCCGGTACCTCTAGAGACCCAGTACTTC.

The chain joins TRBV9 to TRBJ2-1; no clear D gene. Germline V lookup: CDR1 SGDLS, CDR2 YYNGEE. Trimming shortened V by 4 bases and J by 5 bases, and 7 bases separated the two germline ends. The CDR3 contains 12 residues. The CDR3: CASSTRDNEQFF. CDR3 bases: TGTGCCAGCAGCACTCGAGACAATGAGCAGTTCTTC.

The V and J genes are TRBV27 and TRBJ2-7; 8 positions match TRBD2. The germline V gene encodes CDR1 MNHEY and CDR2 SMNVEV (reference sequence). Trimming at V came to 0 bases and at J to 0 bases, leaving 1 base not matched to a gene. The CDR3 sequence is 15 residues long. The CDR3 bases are TGTGCCAGCAGTTTATCCGGGACTAGCTCCTACGAGCAGTACTTC. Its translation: CASSLSGTSSYEQYF.

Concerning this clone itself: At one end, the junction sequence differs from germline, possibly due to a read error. The chain's CDR3 is CASSSTGAGAGAHTIF. CDR3 in DNA: TGTGCCAGCAGCTCCACAGGGGCCGGAGCGGGAGCCCATACCATCTTC. J is TRBJ2-4 and V is TRBV7-9, with D tentatively TRBD2 (8 bases). The germline V gene has CDR1 SEHNR and CDR2 FQNEAQ (reference sequence). The CDR3 extends over 16 amino acids.

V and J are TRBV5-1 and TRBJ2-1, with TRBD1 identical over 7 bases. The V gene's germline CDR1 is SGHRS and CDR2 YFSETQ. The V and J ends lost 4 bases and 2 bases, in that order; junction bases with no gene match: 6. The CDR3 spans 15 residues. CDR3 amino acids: CASSGRTGAYNEQFF. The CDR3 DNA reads TGCGCCAGCAGCGGAAGGACAGGAGCCTACAATGAGCAGTTCTTC.

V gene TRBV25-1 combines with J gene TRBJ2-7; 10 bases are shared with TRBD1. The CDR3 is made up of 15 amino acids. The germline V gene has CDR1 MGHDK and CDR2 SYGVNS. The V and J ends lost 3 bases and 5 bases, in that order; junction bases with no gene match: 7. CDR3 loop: CASSDTGTGDHEQYF. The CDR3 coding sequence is TGTGCCAGCAGTGACACCGGGACAGGGGACCACGAGCAGTACTTC.

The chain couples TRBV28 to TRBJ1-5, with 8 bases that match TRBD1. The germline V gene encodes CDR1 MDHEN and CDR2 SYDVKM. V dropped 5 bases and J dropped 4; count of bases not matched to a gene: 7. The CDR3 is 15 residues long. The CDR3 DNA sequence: TGTGCCAGCAGTCTTAGACAGGGGCCGAATCAGCCCCAGCATTTT. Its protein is CASSLRQGPNQPQHF.

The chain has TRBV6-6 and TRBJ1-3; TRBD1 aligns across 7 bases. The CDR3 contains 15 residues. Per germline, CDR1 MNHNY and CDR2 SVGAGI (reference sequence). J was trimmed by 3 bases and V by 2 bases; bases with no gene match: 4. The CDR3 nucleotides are TGTGCCAGCAGTTACCAGGGACAGATTGGAAACACCATATATTTT. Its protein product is CASSYQGQIGNTIYF.

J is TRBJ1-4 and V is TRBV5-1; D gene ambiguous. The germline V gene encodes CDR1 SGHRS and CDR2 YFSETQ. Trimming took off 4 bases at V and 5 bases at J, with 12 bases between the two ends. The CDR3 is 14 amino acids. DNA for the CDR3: TGCGCCAGCAGCCCGACACTCTTCAATGAAAAACTGTTTTTT. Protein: CASSPTLFNEKLFF.

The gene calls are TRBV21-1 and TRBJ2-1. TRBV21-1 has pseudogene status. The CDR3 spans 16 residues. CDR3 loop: CASSKGGRKGYNEQFF. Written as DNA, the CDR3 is TGTGCCAGCAGCAAAGGAGGACGAAAGGGCTACAATGAGCAGTTCTTC.